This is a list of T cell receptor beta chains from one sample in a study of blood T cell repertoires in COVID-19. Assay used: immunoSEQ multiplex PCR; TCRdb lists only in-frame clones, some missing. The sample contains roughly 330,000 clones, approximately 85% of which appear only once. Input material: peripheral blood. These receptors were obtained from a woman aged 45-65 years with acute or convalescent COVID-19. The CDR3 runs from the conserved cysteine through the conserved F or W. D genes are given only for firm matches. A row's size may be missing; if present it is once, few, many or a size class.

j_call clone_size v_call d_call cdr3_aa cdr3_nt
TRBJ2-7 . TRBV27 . CASSLSSAMYVRGYEQYF TGTGCCAGCAGTCTATCCAGCGCTATGTACGTTCGGGGCTACGAGCAGTACTTC
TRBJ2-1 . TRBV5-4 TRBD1 CASRDRGLNEQFF TGTGCCAGCAGGGACAGGGGGCTAAATGAGCAGTTCTTC
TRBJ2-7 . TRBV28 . CASSLWSRRARGSYEQYF TGTGCCAGCAGTTTATGGTCGCGCAGGGCAAGGGGTTCCTACGAGCAGTACTTC
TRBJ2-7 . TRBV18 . CASSPPAGSDEQYF TGTGCCAGCTCACCACCGGCAGGGTCCGACGAGCAGTACTTC
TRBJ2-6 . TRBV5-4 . CASPVVESGISSGANVLTF TGTGCCAGCCCGGTCGTCGAATCGGGAATCTCCTCTGGGGCCAACGTCCTGACTTTC
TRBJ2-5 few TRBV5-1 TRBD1 CASSPVGQGAGETQYF TGCGCCAGCAGTCCGGTAGGACAGGGGGCGGGGGAGACCCAGTACTTC
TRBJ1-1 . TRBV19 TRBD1 CASSTTGATNTEAFF TGTGCCAGTAGTACAACAGGGGCAACGAACACTGAAGCTTTCTTT
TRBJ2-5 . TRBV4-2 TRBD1 CASSRNDRGGETQYF TGTGCCAGCAGCCGGAACGACAGGGGGGGAGAGACCCAGTACTTC
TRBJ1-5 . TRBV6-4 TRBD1 CASPGQGRGNQPQHF TGTGCCAGCCCCGGACAGGGCAGGGGCAATCAGCCCCAGCATTTT
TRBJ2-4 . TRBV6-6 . CASSRGQTLAKNIQYF TGTGCCAGCAGCCGTGGACAGACCTTAGCCAAAAACATTCAGTACTTC
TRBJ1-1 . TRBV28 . CASSPRTAIAEAFF TGTGCCAGCAGCCCCCGGACAGCGATAGCTGAAGCTTTCTTT
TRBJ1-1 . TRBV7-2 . CASTYAGGRANTEAFF TGTGCCAGCACCTACGCGGGGGGCCGGGCGAACACTGAAGCTTTCTTT
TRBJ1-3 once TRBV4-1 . CASSQDIEGNTIYF TGCGCCAGCAGCCAAGATATAGAAGGAAACACCATATATTTT
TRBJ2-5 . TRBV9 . CASSPIQRAQETQYF TGTGCCAGCAGCCCGATTCAGCGGGCCCAAGAGACCCAGTACTTC
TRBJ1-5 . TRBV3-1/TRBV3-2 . CASSQKSTGNQPQHF TGTGCCAGCAGCCAAAAGTCTACAGGGAATCAGCCCCAGCATTTT
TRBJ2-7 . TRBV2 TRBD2 CASSNSGMYEQYF TGTGCCAGCAGTAATAGCGGGATGTACGAGCAGTACTTC
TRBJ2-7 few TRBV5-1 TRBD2 CASSIGLARQYEQYF TGCGCCAGCAGCATCGGACTAGCGCGGCAATACGAGCAGTACTTC
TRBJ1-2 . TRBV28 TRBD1 CASSQGQGHYGYTF TGTGCCAGCAGTCAAGGACAGGGCCACTATGGCTACACCTTC
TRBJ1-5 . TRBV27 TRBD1 CATRTGDQPQHF TGTGCCACCAGGACAGGGGATCAGCCCCAGCATTTT
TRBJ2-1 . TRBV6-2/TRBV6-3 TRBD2 CASSYSASGSSEQFF TGTGCCAGCAGTTACTCGGCTAGCGGGAGCTCTGAGCAGTTCTTC
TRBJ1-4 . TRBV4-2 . CASSQAGDREKLFF TGTGCCAGCAGCCAAGCAGGGGACCGCGAAAAACTGTTTTTT
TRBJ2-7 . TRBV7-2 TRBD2 CASSLGTSGSYEQYF TGTGCCAGCAGCTTAGGGACTAGCGGGAGCTACGAGCAGTACTTC
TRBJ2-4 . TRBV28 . CASRTPSAKNIQYF TGTGCCAGCAGGACACCCTCGGCCAAAAACATTCAGTACTTC
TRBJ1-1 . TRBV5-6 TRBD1 CASSLVAGGVGAFF TGTGCCAGCAGCTTGGTGGCAGGGGGCGTCGGAGCTTTCTTT
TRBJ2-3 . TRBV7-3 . CASSDDFTDTQYF TGTGCCAGCAGTGACGACTTCACAGATACGCAGTATTTT
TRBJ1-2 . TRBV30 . CACPLPGQNYGYTF TGTGCCTGCCCGCTCCCCGGACAGAACTATGGCTACACCTTC
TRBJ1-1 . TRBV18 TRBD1 CASSRQTGKQTEAFF TGTGCCAGCTCCCGCCAGACAGGGAAGCAAACTGAAGCTTTCTTT
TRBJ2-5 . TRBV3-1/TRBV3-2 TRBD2 CASSLRTSGSQETQYF TGTGCCAGCAGCCTAAGGACTAGCGGGTCGCAGGAGACCCAGTACTTC
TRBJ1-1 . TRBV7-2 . CASSSQGGRNTEAFF TGTGCCAGCAGCTCACAGGGTGGGAGGAACACTGAAGCTTTCTTT
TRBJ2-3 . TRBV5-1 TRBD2 CASTDLLAGASDTQYF TGCGCCAGCACCGATTTACTAGCGGGAGCGTCAGATACGCAGTATTTT
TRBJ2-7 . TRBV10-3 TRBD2 CAIRGEGSYEQYF TGTGCCATCCGAGGGGAGGGATCCTACGAGCAGTACTTC
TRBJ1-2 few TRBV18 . CASSPLTTGSYTF TGTGCCAGCTCACCACTAACTACAGGGAGCTACACCTTC
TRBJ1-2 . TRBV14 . CASSGIGGGTYGYTF TGTGCCAGCAGCGGCATTGGGGGGGGGACCTATGGCTACACCTTC
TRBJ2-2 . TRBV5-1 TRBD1 CASKAGTGDTGELFF TGCGCCAGCAAAGCCGGGACAGGGGACACCGGGGAGCTGTTTTTT
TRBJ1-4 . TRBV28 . CASSYLQGGNEKLFF TGTGCCAGCAGTTACCTCCAGGGAGGGAATGAAAAACTGTTTTTT
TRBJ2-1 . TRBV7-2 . CASSLDAESSYNEQFF TGTGCCAGCAGCTTAGACGCGGAAAGCTCCTACAATGAGCAGTTCTTC
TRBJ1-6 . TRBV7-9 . CASSLVRGRNSPLHF TGTGCCAGCAGCTTAGTCAGGGGCCGAAATTCACCCCTCCACTTT
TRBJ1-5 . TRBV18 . CASSLQGNQPQHF TGTGCCAGCTCACTCCAGGGTAATCAGCCCCAGCATTTT
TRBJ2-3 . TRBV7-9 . CASSNIGLTTDTQYF TGTGCCAGCTCCAATATTGGCCTTACGACAGATACGCAGTATTTT
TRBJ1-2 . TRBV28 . CASSLTMTANYGYTF TGTGCCAGCAGTTTAACCATGACAGCTAACTATGGCTACACCTTC
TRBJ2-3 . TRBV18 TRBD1 CASSPRDRGRPDTQYF TGTGCCAGCTCACCACGGGACAGGGGACGCCCAGATACGCAGTATTTT
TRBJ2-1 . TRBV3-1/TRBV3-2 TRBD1 CASSPGQPSYNEQFF TGTGCCAGCAGCCCGGGACAGCCATCTTACAATGAGCAGTTCTTC
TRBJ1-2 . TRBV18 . CASSPSLEVYGYTF TGTGCCAGCTCACCTTCACTCGAGGTGTATGGCTACACCTTC
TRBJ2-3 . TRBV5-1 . CASSSGVNTDTQYF TGCGCCAGCAGCTCAGGGGTCAACACAGATACGCAGTATTTT
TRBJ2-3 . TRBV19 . CASSIGHGGYGTDTQYF TGTGCCAGTAGTATAGGCCATGGGGGGTATGGCACAGATACGCAGTATTTT